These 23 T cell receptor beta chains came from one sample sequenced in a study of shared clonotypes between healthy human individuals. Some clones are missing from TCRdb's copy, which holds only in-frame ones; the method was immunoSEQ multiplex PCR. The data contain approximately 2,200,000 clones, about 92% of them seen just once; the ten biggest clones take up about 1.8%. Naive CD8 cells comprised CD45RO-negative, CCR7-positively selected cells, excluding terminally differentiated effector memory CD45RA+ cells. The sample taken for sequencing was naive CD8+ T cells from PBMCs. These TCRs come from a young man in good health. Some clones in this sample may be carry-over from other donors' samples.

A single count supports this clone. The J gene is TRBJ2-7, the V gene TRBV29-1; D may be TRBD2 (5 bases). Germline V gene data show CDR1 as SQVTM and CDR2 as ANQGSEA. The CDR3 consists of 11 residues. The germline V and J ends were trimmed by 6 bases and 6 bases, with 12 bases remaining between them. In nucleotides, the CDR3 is TGCAGCGTCGCGGTCGGGGTCGAGCAGTACTTC. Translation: CSVAVGVEQYF.

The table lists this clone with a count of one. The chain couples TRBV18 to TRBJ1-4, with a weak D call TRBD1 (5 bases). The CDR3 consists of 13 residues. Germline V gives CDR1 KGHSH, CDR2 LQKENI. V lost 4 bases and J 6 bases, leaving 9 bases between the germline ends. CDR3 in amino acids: CASSLGTDEKLFF. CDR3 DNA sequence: TGTGCCAGCTCACTTGGGACCGATGAAAAACTGTTTTTT.

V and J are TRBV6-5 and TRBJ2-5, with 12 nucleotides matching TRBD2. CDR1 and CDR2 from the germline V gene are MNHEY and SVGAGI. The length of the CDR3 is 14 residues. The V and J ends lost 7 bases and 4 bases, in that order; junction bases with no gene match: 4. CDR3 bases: TGTGCCAGCACCGGACTAGCGGGACGAGAGACCCAGTACTTC. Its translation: CASTGLAGRETQYF.

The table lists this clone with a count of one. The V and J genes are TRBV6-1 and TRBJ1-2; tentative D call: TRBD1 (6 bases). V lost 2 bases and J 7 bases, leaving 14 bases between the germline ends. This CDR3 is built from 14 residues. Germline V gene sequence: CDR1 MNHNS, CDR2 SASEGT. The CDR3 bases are TGTGCCAGCAGTGAAATGGGGGGGGGCCGTGGCTACACCTTC. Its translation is CASSEMGGGRGYTF.

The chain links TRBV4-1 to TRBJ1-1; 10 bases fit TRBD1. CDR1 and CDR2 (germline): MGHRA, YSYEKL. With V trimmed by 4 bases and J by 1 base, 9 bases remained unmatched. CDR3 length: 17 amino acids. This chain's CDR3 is CASSLTTGGLGNTEAFF. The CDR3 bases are TGCGCCAGCAGCCTGACGACAGGGGGCTTGGGGAACACTGAAGCTTTCTTT.

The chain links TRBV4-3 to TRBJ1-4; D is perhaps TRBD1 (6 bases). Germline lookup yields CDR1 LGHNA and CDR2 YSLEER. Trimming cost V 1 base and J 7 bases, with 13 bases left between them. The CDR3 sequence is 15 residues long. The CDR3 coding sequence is TGCGCCAGCAGCCAAGGTTGGGGGCAGGGTGAAAAACTGTTTTTT. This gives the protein CASSQGWGQGEKLFF.

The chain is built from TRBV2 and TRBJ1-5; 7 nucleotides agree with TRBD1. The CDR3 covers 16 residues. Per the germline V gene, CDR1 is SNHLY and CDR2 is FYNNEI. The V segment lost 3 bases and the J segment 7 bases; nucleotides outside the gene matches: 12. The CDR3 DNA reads TGTGCCAGCAGTGAGGCGGACAGGTGGATCAGCCAGCCCCAGCATTTT. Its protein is CASSEADRWISQPQHF. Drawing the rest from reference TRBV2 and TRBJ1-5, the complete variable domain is EPEVTQTPSHQVTQMGQEVILRCVPISNHLYFYWYRQILGQKVEFLVSFYNNEISEKSEIFDDQFSVERPDGSNFTLKIRSTKLEDSAMYFCASSEADRWISQPQHFGDGTRLSIL.

The CDR3 DNA reads as TGTGCCAGTAGTATAGACTGGGACAGCAGATCCTACACCTTC. This encodes CASSIDWDSRSYTF. The chain recombines TRBV19 with TRBJ1-2, with 7 bases identical to TRBD1. Germline assignment: CDR1 LNHDA and CDR2 SQIVND (reference sequence). V shed 0 bases and J 10 bases; nucleotides not matched to a gene: 8. The CDR3 consists of 14 residues.

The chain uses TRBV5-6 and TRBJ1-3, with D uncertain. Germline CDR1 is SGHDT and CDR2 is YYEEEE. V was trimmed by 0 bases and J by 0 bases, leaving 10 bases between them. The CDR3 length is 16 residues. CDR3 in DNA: TGTGCCAGCAGCTTGGAGGGAATACTCTCTGGAAACACCATATATTTT. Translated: CASSLEGILSGNTIYF.

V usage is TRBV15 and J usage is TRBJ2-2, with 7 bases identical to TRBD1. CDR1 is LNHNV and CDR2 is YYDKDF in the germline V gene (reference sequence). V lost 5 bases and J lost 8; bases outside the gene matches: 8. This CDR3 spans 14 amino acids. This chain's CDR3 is CATSETGIPGELFF. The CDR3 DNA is TGTGCCACCAGCGAGACAGGGATACCGGGGGAGCTGTTTTTT.

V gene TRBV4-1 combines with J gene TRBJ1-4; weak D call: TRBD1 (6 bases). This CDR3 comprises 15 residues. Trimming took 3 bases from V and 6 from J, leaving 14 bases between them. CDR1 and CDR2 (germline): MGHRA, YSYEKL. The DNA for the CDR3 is TGCGCCAGCAGCCAGTGGACAGCCGGAGATGAAAAACTGTTTTTT. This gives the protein CASSQWTAGDEKLFF.

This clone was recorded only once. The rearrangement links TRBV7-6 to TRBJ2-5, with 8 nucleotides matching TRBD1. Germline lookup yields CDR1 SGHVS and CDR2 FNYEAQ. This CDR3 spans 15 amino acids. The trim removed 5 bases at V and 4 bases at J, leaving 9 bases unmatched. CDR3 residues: CASSRLDRGRETQYF. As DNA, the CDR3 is TGTGCCAGCAGCCGATTAGACAGGGGCCGAGAGACCCAGTACTTC.

The CDR3 nucleotides read TGCGCCAGCAGCCAAGTTTTTCCGACAGGTCTAGATGCGCTGTTTTTT. It translates to CASSQVFPTGLDALFF. The rearrangement joins TRBV4-1 to TRBJ2-2; weak D call: TRBD1 (6 bases). The V and J ends lost 1 base and 13 bases respectively, with 22 bases between them. The CDR3 has 16 amino acids. Germline lookup yields CDR1 MGHRA and CDR2 YSYEKL.

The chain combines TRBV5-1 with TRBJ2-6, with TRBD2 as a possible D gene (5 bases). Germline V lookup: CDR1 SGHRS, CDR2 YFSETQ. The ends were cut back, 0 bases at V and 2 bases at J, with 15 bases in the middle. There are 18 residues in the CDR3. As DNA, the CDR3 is TGCGCCAGCAGCTTGGCCGTCGGGGTCGGTGCTGGGGCCAACGTCCTGACTTTC. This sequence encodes CASSLAVGVGAGANVLTF.

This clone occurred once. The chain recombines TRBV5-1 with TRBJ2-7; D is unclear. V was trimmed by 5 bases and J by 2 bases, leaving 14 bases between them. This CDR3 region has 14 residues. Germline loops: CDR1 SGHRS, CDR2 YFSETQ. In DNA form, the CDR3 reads TGCGCCAGCAGTCCCGCCGGATTGGCCTACGAGCAGTACTTC. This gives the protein CASSPAGLAYEQYF.

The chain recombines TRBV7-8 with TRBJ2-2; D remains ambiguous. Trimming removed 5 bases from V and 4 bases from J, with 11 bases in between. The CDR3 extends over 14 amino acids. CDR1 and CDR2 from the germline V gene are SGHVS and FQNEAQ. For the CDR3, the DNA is TGTGCCAGCAGCCCCCGGTCTCTCACCGGGGAGCTGTTTTTT. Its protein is CASSPRSLTGELFF.

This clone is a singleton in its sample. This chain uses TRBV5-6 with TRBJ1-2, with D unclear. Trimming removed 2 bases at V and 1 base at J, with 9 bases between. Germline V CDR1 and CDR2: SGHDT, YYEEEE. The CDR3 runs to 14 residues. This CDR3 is CASSLGDNNYGYTF. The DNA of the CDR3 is TGTGCCAGCAGCTTAGGTGACAATAACTATGGCTACACCTTC. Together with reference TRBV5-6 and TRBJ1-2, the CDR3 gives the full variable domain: DAGVTQSPTHLIKTRGQQVTLRCSPKSGHDTVSWYQQALGQGPQFIFQYYEEEERQRGNFPDRFSGHQFPNYSSELNVNALLLGDSALYLCASSLGDNNYGYTFGSGTRLTVV.

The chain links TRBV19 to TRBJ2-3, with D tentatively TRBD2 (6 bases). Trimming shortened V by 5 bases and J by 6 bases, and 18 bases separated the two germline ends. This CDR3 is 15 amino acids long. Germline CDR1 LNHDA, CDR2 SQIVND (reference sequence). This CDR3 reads CASSPRGAGGDTQYF. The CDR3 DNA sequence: TGTGCCAGTAGTCCCCGTGGGGCAGGAGGGGATACGCAGTATTTT.

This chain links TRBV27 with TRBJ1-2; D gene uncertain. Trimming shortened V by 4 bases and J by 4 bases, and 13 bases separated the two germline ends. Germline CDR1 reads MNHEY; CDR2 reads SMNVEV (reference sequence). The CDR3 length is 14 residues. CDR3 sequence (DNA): TGTGCCAGCAGTTCGGAGGGAAGTCCCTATGGCTACACCTTC. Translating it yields CASSSEGSPYGYTF.

Here the CDR3 reads CASSQGGRTQLNTGELFF. CDR3 DNA: TGCGCCAGCAGCCAAGGAGGACGGACCCAGCTAAACACCGGGGAGCTGTTTTTT. This sequence joins TRBV4-3 and TRBJ2-2; no clear D gene. V lost 1 base, J lost 2 bases, and 17 bases lay in between. The CDR3 length is 18 residues. Germline V lookup: CDR1 LGHNA, CDR2 YSLEER.

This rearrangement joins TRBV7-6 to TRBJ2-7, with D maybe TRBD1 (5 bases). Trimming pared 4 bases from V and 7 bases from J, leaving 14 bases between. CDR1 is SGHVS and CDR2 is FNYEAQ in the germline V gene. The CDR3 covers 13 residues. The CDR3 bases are TGTGCCAGCAGCTCAGGGCCTCCCGGGGAGCAGTACTTC. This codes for CASSSGPPGEQYF.

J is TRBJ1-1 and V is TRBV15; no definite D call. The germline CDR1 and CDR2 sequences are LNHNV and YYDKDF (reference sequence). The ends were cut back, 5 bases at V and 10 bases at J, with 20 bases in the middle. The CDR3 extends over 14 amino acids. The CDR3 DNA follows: TGTGCCACCAGCCAGAGGTCCCCAGGCCCGGGAGCTTTCTTT. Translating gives CATSQRSPGPGAFF.

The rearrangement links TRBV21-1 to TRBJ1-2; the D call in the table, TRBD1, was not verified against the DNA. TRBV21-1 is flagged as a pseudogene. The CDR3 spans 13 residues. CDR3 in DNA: TGTGCCACCAACGAGGGGGCAAGCTATGGCTACACCTTC. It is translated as CATNEGASYGYTF.